Listed below are T cell receptor beta chains from one sample, sequenced in a study of shared clonotypes between healthy human individuals. This table comes from immunoSEQ multiplex PCR, and its TCRdb copy is limited to in-frame clones, with some not included. The table shows about 690,000 clones, with less than 95% occurring only once. Sequencing was carried out using memory CD8+ T cells from PBMCs. These receptors originate from a man aged 18-30 years in good health. Some clones in this sample may be carry-over from other donors' samples. Each CDR3 is given with its conserved first and last residue. Fields, in order: D gene, J gene, V gene, clone size, CDR3 protein, CDR3 DNA. A D gene is named only where the DNA matches it firmly. A clone size is listed for some rows: how often the clone was seen (once, few, many), or a class if it is expanded.

D: NA
J: TRBJ1-1
V: TRBV6-5
size: NA
CDR3: CASSGGSTEAFF
DNA: TGTGCCAGCAGTGGCGGAAGCACTGAAGCTTTCTTT

D: TRBD1
J: TRBJ1-2
V: TRBV5-1
size: NA
CDR3: CASSYGTVYGYTF
DNA: TGCGCCAGCAGCTACGGGACAGTTTATGGCTACACCTTC

D: TRBD1
J: TRBJ1-1
V: TRBV11-2
size: NA
CDR3: CASSSDREYTEAFF
DNA: TGTGCCAGCAGCTCGGACAGGGAATACACTGAAGCTTTCTTT

D: NA
J: TRBJ2-1
V: TRBV7-9
size: NA
CDR3: CASSLGDGSEQFF
DNA: TGTGCCAGCAGCTTAGGTGATGGGTCTGAGCAGTTCTTC

D: TRBD2
J: TRBJ2-1
V: TRBV2
size: NA
CDR3: CASSELAGGPNEQFF
DNA: TGTGCCAGCAGTGAGTTGGCGGGAGGGCCGAATGAGCAGTTCTTC

D: TRBD2
J: TRBJ2-5
V: TRBV10-3
size: NA
CDR3: CAIGLAEDQETQYF
DNA: TGTGCCATCGGACTAGCGGAGGACCAAGAGACCCAGTACTTC

D: NA
J: TRBJ2-5
V: TRBV14
size: NA
CDR3: CASSQVGKTQYF
DNA: TGTGCCAGCAGCCAAGTTGGGAAGACCCAGTACTTC

D: TRBD1
J: TRBJ1-2
V: TRBV27
size: NA
CDR3: CASSPGTGANYGYTF
DNA: TGTGCCAGCAGCCCCGGGACAGGGGCTAACTATGGCTACACCTTC

D: TRBD1
J: TRBJ1-1
V: TRBV19
size: NA
CDR3: CASADRGYTEAFF
DNA: TGTGCCAGTGCGGACAGGGGCTACACTGAAGCTTTCTTT

D: TRBD1
J: TRBJ1-2
V: TRBV7-9
size: NA
CDR3: CASSLGAGGEGYGYTF
DNA: TGTGCCAGCAGCTTAGGGGCAGGGGGCGAGGGGTATGGCTACACCTTC

D: NA
J: TRBJ2-7
V: TRBV28
size: NA
CDR3: CASSPKSGTLYF
DNA: TGTGCCAGCAGTCCTAAATCTGGAACACTGTACTTC

D: TRBD1
J: TRBJ1-2
V: TRBV4-3
size: NA
CDR3: CASSQDFNRGPDGYTF
DNA: TGCGCCAGCAGCCAAGATTTTAACAGGGGGCCCGATGGCTACACCTTC

D: NA
J: TRBJ1-5
V: TRBV27
size: NA
CDR3: CASQKGGSMQPQHF
DNA: TGTGCCAGCCAAAAGGGAGGGAGTATGCAGCCCCAGCATTTT

D: TRBD2
J: TRBJ2-7
V: TRBV27
size: once
CDR3: CASKQFGDYRYEQYF
DNA: TGTGCCAGCAAGCAGTTTGGGGACTACCGCTACGAGCAGTACTTC

D: NA
J: TRBJ2-1
V: TRBV7-2
size: NA
CDR3: CASSLLSGVANEQFF
DNA: TGTGCCAGCAGCTTATTGTCCGGGGTGGCCAATGAGCAGTTCTTC

D: TRBD2
J: TRBJ2-7
V: TRBV29-1
size: NA
CDR3: CSVVALAGGYEQYF
DNA: TGCAGCGTTGTGGCGCTAGCGGGAGGTTACGAGCAGTACTTC

D: NA
J: TRBJ1-1
V: TRBV5-4
size: NA
CDR3: CASSFDGPNTEAFF
DNA: TGTGCCAGCAGCTTTGACGGACCGAACACTGAAGCTTTCTTT

D: NA
J: TRBJ2-7
V: TRBV27
size: once
CDR3: CASSLRQGGSYEQYF
DNA: TGTGCCAGCAGTTTACGGCAGGGGGGTTCCTACGAGCAGTACTTC

D: TRBD1
J: TRBJ1-1
V: TRBV2
size: NA
CDR3: CASDRRQGSTEAFF
DNA: TGTGCCAGCGACCGGCGACAGGGGTCCACTGAAGCTTTCTTT

D: NA
J: TRBJ2-7
V: TRBV19
size: NA
CDR3: CASSIGRPSEQYF
DNA: TGTGCCAGTAGTATAGGCAGGCCGAGCGAGCAGTACTTC

D: TRBD2
J: TRBJ2-7
V: TRBV6-5
size: NA
CDR3: CASRWGLAETYEQYF
DNA: TGTGCCAGCAGGTGGGGACTAGCGGAGACCTACGAGCAGTACTTC

D: NA
J: TRBJ2-7
V: TRBV7-9
size: NA
CDR3: CASSFVRVPYEQYF
DNA: TGTGCCAGCAGCTTTGTTCGGGTCCCCTACGAGCAGTACTTC

D: TRBD2
J: TRBJ2-1
V: TRBV15
size: NA
CDR3: CATRDDEAGRDLEQFF
DNA: TGTGCCACGCGGGATGACGAAGCGGGAAGGGACCTGGAGCAGTTCTTC

D: TRBD2
J: TRBJ2-1
V: TRBV28
size: NA
CDR3: CASSLSERRLAGGGNEQFF
DNA: TGTGCCAGCAGTTTATCCGAAAGAAGACTAGCGGGAGGCGGTAATGAGCAGTTCTTC

D: TRBD1
J: TRBJ2-7
V: TRBV7-9
size: NA
CDR3: CASSWTGSTYEQYF
DNA: TGTGCCAGCAGCTGGACAGGGAGCACCTACGAGCAGTACTTC

D: NA
J: TRBJ1-2
V: TRBV4-1
size: NA
CDR3: CASLTGGMAYTF
DNA: TGCGCCAGCCTTACGGGAGGGATGGCCTACACCTTC

D: TRBD1
J: TRBJ1-5
V: TRBV27
size: NA
CDR3: CASRTGGSNQPQHF
DNA: TGTGCCAGCCGTACAGGGGGCAGCAATCAGCCCCAGCATTTT

D: TRBD1
J: TRBJ1-2
V: TRBV28
size: NA
CDR3: CASSFLRGDREDYGYTF
DNA: TGTGCCAGCAGCTTCCTGCGGGGGGACAGGGAAGACTATGGCTACACCTTC

D: NA
J: TRBJ2-5
V: TRBV11-2
size: NA
CDR3: CASSSPWGGGETQYF
DNA: TGTGCCAGCAGCTCCCCATGGGGGGGCGGGGAGACCCAGTACTTC

D: NA
J: TRBJ2-7
V: TRBV10-3
size: once
CDR3: CAISEHPSYEQYF
DNA: TGTGCCATCAGTGAGCACCCCAGCTACGAGCAGTACTTC

D: NA
J: TRBJ2-4
V: TRBV11-1
size: NA
CDR3: CASSLRSREAKNIQYF
DNA: TGTGCCAGCAGCTTAAGGTCTCGGGAAGCCAAAAACATTCAGTACTTC

D: NA
J: TRBJ1-4
V: TRBV28
size: NA
CDR3: CASSRTRTGKLFF
DNA: TGTGCCAGCAGCCGAACAAGGACGGGGAAACTGTTTTTT

D: NA
J: TRBJ1-1
V: TRBV28
size: NA
CDR3: CASSFFPYAVEAFF
DNA: TGTGCCAGCAGTTTTTTCCCCTACGCGGTTGAAGCTTTCTTT

D: TRBD1
J: TRBJ1-4
V: TRBV7-9
size: NA
CDR3: CASSAGTALNEKLFF
DNA: TGTGCCAGCAGCGCCGGGACAGCGCTTAATGAAAAACTGTTTTTT

D: NA
J: TRBJ2-7
V: TRBV6-5
size: NA
CDR3: CASSLRGGSSYEQYF
DNA: TGTGCCAGCAGTCTCCGAGGGGGGTCCTCCTACGAGCAGTACTTC

D: NA
J: TRBJ2-1
V: TRBV9
size: NA
CDR3: CASSVGVGNEQFF
DNA: TGTGCCAGCAGCGTAGGGGTGGGCAATGAGCAGTTCTTC

D: NA
J: TRBJ1-5
V: TRBV27
size: NA
CDR3: CASRTGTAGDQPQHF
DNA: TGTGCCAGCAGGACTGGGACGGCAGGGGATCAGCCCCAGCATTTT

D: NA
J: TRBJ1-5
V: TRBV15
size: few
CDR3: CATSRGVDNQPQHF
DNA: TGTGCCACCAGCAGAGGAGTCGACAATCAGCCCCAGCATTTT

D: NA
J: TRBJ2-1
V: TRBV25-1
size: NA
CDR3: CASSDLGLHNEQFF
DNA: TGTGCCAGCAGTGACCTGGGCCTTCACAATGAGCAGTTCTTC

D: NA
J: TRBJ2-2
V: TRBV4-3
size: NA
CDR3: CASSQGVLGTTGELFF
DNA: TGCGCCAGCAGCCAAGGGGTTTTGGGGACCACCGGGGAGCTGTTTTTT

D: TRBD2
J: TRBJ2-1
V: TRBV11-1
size: NA
CDR3: CASSLANGLAEYNEQFF
DNA: TGTGCCAGCAGCTTAGCAAACGGACTAGCGGAGTACAATGAGCAGTTCTTC

D: NA
J: TRBJ2-2
V: TRBV2
size: NA
CDR3: CASSVRVNTGELFF
DNA: TGTGCCAGCAGTGTGCGCGTTAACACCGGGGAGCTGTTTTTT

D: TRBD1
J: TRBJ1-2
V: TRBV4-1
size: NA
CDR3: CASSQDPGTVFYGYTF
DNA: TGCGCCAGCAGCCAAGATCCGGGGACAGTGTTCTATGGCTACACCTTC